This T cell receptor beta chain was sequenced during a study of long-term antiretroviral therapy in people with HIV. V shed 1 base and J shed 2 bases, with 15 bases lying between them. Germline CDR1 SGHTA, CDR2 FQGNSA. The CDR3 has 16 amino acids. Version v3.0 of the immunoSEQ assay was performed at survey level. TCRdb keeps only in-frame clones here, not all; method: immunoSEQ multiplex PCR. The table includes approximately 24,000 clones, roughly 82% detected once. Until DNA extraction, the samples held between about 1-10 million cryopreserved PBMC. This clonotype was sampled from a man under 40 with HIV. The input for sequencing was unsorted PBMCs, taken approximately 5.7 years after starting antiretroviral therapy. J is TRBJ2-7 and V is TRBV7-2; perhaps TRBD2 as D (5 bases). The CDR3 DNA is TGTGCCAGCAGCTTAGGGGTGGACCTGAGGGCCTACGAGCAGTACTTC. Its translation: CASSLGVDLRAYEQYF.